This record looks at one T cell receptor (beta chain) sequence and its context. Grouping used clinical history reported by participants in a survey and questionnaire. Sequencing used immunoSEQ multiplex PCR; TCRdb keeps in-frame clones, though not all of them. The table lists a few hundred thousand clones, around nine tenths of them singletons. The CDR3 extends over 14 amino acids. The germline V gene has CDR1 SGHAT and CDR2 FQNNGV. Trimming took 5 bases from V and 4 from J, leaving 11 bases between them. The sample is drawn from a study of blood T cell repertoires in COVID-19. Across the study: Sites in the United States, Italy and Spain provided acute and convalescent COVID-19 samples. PBMCs, B-cell-depleted T cells, or T cells were the source of the cDNA or gDNA that made up the material.

The chain is built from TRBV11-2 and TRBJ1-4; D is perhaps TRBD1 (6 bases). This clonotype was sampled from a man aged 30-40 years in a cohort exposed to, infected with or recovered from COVID-19 (not recorded which). Sequenced input: PBMCs or T cells enriched from blood (not recorded which). The CDR3 DNA follows: TGTGCCAGCAGCCCCGGACAGCTTAATGAAAAACTGTTTTTT. It yields the protein CASSPGQLNEKLFF.